Following are 9 T cell receptor beta chains from one sample sequenced in a study of control samples from healthy donors and cancer patients (TCRdb year 2020). Libraries were made using the immunoSEQ multiplex PCR assay. TCRdb retrieved this table from immuneACCESS and kept in-frame rearrangements only. Not all clones are present; in checked studies, unresolved V genes account for under half, and no reason is known for the remainder. The sample records about 180,000 clones, about 92% of which are singletons. The ten biggest clones cover about 1.4% of the sample. The specimen was blood. The receptor set was obtained from a man younger than 45 in good health.

This chain joins TRBV6-1 and TRBJ2-3; D gene ambiguous. Deletions cut 3 bases from V and 5 bases from J, with 3 bases between. This CDR3 contains 11 residues. Germline assignment: CDR1 MNHNS and CDR2 SASEGT. The CDR3 here is CASSEGDTQYF. The CDR3 nucleotides read TGTGCCAGCAGTGAGGGAGATACGCAGTATTTT.

This clone has a handful of counts. V gene TRBV20-1 combines with J gene TRBJ2-3; D not resolved. This CDR3 has 11 amino acids. Germline V gene lookup returns CDR1 DFQATT and CDR2 SNEGSKA (reference sequence). Trimming cost V 4 bases and J 3 bases, with 5 bases left between them. The CDR3 nucleotides read TGCAGTGCTACTTTAACAGATACGCAGTATTTT. This codes for CSATLTDTQYF.

The V gene is TRBV15, the J gene TRBJ2-1; 7 bases fit TRBD1. V shed 3 bases and J 8 bases; nucleotides not matched to a gene: 4. The germline V gene has CDR1 LNHNV and CDR2 YYDKDF (reference sequence). The CDR3 totals 13 residues. The CDR3 reads CATSSQQGYEQFF. The CDR3 DNA reads as TGTGCCACCAGCAGTCAACAGGGGTATGAGCAGTTCTTC. The full variable domain, its missing parts supplied by reference TRBV15 and TRBJ2-1, is DAMVIQNPRYQVTQFGKPVTLSCSQTLNHNVMYWYQQKSSQAPKLLFHYYDKDFNNEADTPDNFQSRRPNTSFCFLDIRSPGLGDTAMYLCATSSQQGYEQFFGPGTRLTVL.

The chain links TRBV30 to TRBJ2-5; TRBD1 is a possible D gene (6 bases). Germline CDR1 reads GTSNPN; CDR2 reads SVGIG (reference sequence). Between the trimmed V and J ends, which lost 3 bases and 5 bases, there was a span of 13 bases. CDR3 size: 13 residues. This CDR3 is CAWSAGTKETQYF. The CDR3 DNA reads as TGTGCCTGGAGCGCCGGGACAAAGGAGACCCAGTACTTC.

The rearrangement joins TRBV10-1 to TRBJ2-3, with 7 bases matching TRBD2. Germline V gene sequence: CDR1 WNHNN, CDR2 SYGVQD (reference sequence). With 3 bases clipped from V and 10 bases from J, the junction kept 10 bases outside the gene matches. This CDR3 spans 14 amino acids. Written as DNA, the CDR3 is TGCGCCAGCAGTGAAAACTTCGGGGGGTCTGCGCAGTATTTT. Translation gives CASSENFGGSAQYF.

V usage is TRBV6-7 and J usage is TRBJ2-7; 13 bases align to TRBD2. TRBV6-7 is an open reading frame whose function is uncertain. V was clipped by 4 bases and J by 6 bases; unmatched bases: 6. The CDR3 covers 15 residues. The CDR3 loop is CASSWGLAGLCEQYF. The CDR3 region has the DNA TGTGCCAGCAGTTGGGGACTAGCGGGGTTGTGCGAGCAGTACTTC.

V gene TRBV10-3 combines with J gene TRBJ2-3; possible D gene TRBD2, 6 bases. V was cut by 8 bases and J by 2 bases, with 8 bases left in between. The CDR3 is made up of 12 amino acids. Germline V gene lookup returns CDR1 ENHRY and CDR2 SYGVKD. The CDR3 sequence is CAIGDFTDTQYF. The CDR3 bases are TGTGCCATCGGGGACTTCACAGATACGCAGTATTTT.

The CDR3 loop is CASSQLDRGGYGYTF. DNA of the CDR3: TGTGCCAGCAGCCAATTGGACAGGGGAGGTTATGGCTACACCTTC. The rearrangement joins TRBV3-1 (or the pseudogene TRBV3-2) to TRBJ1-2, with 9 bases that match TRBD1. There are 15 residues in the CDR3. Unmatched junction bases numbered 6, after V lost 2 bases and J lost 5 bases. CDR1 and CDR2 from the germline V gene are LGHDT and YNNKEL (reference sequence).

The chain uses TRBV19 and TRBJ2-3; D is possibly TRBD1 or TRBD2 (7 bases each). The CDR3 totals 14 residues. The germline CDR1 and CDR2 sequences are LNHDA and SQIVND (reference sequence). Deletions cut 7 bases from V and 4 bases from J, with 15 bases between. CDR3: CASNGPGGADTQYF. The CDR3 bases are TGTGCCAGTAATGGACCAGGGGGGGCAGATACGCAGTATTTT.